Below are 3 T cell receptor beta chains sequenced from a single sample in a study of T-cell memory formation after mild COVID-19. Using its own MiXCR run on the 5' RACE reads, TCRdb lists one record per CDR3 protein. The sample shows around 200,000 distinct CDR3 sequences, 20% to 25% of them seen only once. Material for sequencing was PBMCs or a T cell subset sorted from them (not recorded which). The source of these receptors is an adult woman who had mild COVID-19 (a few samples of this study predate the infection). Cell type and time point are not known.

This rearrangement joins TRBV20-1 to TRBJ1-5; D is ambiguous. Germline CDR1 and CDR2: DFQATT and SNEGSKA (reference sequence). Trimming took 0 bases from V and 5 from J, leaving 11 bases between them. CDR3 length: 14 amino acids. CDR3 amino acids: CSARDSREHQPQHF. The CDR3 region has the DNA TGCAGTGCTAGAGATTCACGGGAACATCAGCCCCAGCATTTT.

This clonotype was seen more than once but under ten times. V gene TRBV27 combines with J gene TRBJ1-5; the D is unclear. CDR1 is MNHEY, CDR2 SMNVEV, per germline (reference sequence). V lost 5 bases to trimming and J lost 0 bases, with 14 bases between them. This CDR3 region has 16 residues. The CDR3 DNA reads as TGTGCCAGCAGTGCCAGACCGGTATATAGCAATCAGCCCCAGCATTTT. Translating gives CASSARPVYSNQPQHF.

The rearrangement joins TRBV12-3 or TRBV12-4 to TRBJ1-5, with TRBD1 as a possible D gene (6 bases). This CDR3 is 13 amino acids long. Deletions cut 3 bases from V and 7 bases from J, with 10 bases between. In DNA, the CDR3 is TGTGCCAGCAGTTTCGGGGGGCACCAGCCCCAGCATTTT. Translating gives CASSFGGHQPQHF.